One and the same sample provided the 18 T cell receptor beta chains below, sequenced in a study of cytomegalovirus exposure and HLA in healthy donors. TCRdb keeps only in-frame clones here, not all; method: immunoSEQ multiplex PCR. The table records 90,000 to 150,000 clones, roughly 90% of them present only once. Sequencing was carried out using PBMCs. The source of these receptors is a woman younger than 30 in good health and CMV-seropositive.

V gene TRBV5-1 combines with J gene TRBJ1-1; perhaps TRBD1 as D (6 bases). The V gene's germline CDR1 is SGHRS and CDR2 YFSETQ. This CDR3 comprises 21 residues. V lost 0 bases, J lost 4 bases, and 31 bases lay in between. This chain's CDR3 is CASSLAGPITPGERGSTEAFF. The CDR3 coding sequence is TGCGCCAGCAGCTTGGCCGGTCCGATTACCCCAGGGGAAAGGGGCAGCACTGAAGCTTTCTTT.

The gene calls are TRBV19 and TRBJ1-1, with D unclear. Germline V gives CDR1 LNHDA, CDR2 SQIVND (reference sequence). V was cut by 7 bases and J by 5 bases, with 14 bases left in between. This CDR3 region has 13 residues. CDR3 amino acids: CASNVGQDTEAFF. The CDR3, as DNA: TGTGCCAGTAATGTGGGCCAGGATACTGAAGCTTTCTTT. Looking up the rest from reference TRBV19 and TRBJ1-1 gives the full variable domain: DGGITQSPKYLFRKEGQNVTLSCEQNLNHDAMYWYRQDPGQGLRLIYYSQIVNDFQKGDIAEGYSVSREKKESFPLTVTSAQKNPTAFYLCASNVGQDTEAFFGQGTRLTVV.

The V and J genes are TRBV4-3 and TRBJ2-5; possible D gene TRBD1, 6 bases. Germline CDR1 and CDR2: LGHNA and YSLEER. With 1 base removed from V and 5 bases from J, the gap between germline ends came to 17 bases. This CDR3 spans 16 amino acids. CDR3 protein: CASSQVAGTFGETQYF. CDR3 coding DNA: TGCGCCAGCAGCCAAGTTGCCGGGACATTTGGGGAGACCCAGTACTTC.

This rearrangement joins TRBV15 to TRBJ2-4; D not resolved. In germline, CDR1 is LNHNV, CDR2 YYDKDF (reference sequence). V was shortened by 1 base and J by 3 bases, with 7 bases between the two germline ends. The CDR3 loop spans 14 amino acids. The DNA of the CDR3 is TGTGCCACCAGCAGAGGACTGAACAAAAACATTCAGTACTTC. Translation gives CATSRGLNKNIQYF.

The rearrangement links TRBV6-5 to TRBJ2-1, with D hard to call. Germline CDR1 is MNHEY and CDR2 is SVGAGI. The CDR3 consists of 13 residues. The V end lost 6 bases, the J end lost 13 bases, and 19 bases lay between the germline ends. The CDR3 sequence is CASSPQTQPGQFF. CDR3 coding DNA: TGTGCCAGCAGCCCACAAACACAGCCAGGACAGTTCTTC.

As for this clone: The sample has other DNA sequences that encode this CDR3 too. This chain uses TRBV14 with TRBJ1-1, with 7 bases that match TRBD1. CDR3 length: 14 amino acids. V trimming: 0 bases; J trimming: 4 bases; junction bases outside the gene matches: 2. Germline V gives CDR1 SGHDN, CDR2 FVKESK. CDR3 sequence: CASSQDHRGTEAFF. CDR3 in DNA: TGTGCCAGCAGCCAAGATCACAGGGGCACTGAAGCTTTCTTT.

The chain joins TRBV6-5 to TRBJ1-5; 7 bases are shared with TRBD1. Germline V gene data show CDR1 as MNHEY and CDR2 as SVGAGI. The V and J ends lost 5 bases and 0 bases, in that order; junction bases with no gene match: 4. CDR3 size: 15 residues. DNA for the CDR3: TGTGCCAGCAGTACAGGGGCCCTTAGCAATCAGCCCCAGCATTTT. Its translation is CASSTGALSNQPQHF.

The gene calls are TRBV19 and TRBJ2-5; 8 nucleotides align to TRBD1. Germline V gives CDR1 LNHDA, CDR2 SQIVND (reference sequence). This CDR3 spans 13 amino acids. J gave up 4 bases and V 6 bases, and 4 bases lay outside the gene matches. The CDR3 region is CASSDTGGETQYF. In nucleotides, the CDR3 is TGTGCCAGTAGCGACACAGGGGGAGAGACCCAGTACTTC.

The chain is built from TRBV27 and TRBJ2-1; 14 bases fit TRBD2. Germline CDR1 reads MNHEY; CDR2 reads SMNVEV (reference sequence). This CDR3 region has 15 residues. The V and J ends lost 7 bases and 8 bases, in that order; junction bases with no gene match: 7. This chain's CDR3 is CASTRLAGGLDEQFF. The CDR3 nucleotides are TGTGCCAGCACTAGACTAGCGGGGGGGTTGGATGAGCAGTTCTTC.

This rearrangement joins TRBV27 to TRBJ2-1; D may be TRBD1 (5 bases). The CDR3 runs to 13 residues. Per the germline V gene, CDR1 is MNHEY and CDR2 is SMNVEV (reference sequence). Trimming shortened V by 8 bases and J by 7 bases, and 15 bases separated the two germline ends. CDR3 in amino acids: CASWPSAGNEQFF. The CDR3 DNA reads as TGTGCCAGCTGGCCAAGCGCAGGGAATGAGCAGTTCTTC.

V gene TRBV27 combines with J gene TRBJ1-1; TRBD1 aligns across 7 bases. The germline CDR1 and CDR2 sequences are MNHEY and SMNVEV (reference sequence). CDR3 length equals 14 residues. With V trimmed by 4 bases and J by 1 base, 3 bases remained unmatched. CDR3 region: CASSSPGGNTEAFF. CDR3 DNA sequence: TGTGCCAGCAGTTCGCCAGGGGGGAACACTGAAGCTTTCTTT.

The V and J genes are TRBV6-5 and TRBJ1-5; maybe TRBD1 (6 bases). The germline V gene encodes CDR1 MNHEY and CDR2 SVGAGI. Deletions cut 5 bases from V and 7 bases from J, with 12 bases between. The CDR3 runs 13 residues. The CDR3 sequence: CASSPTGIQPQHF. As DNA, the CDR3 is TGTGCCAGCAGTCCGACAGGAATCCAGCCCCAGCATTTT.

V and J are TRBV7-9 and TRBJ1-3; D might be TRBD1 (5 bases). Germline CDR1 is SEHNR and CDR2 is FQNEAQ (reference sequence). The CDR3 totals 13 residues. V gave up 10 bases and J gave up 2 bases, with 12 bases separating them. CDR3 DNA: TGTGCCACCGACAGAACTACTGGAAACACCATATATTTT. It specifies CATDRTTGNTIYF.

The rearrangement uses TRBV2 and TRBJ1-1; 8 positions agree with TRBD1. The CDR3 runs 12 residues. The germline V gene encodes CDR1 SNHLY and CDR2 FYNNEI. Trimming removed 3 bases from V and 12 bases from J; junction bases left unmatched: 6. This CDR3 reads CASSDRQGTTFF. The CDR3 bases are TGTGCCAGCAGTGATAGACAGGGGACGACTTTCTTT.

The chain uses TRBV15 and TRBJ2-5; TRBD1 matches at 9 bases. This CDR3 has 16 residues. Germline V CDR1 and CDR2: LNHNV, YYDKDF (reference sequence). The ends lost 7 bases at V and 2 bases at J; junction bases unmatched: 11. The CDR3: CATTGRGTGRQETQYF. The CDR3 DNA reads TGTGCCACCACCGGACGCGGGACAGGGAGGCAAGAGACCCAGTACTTC.

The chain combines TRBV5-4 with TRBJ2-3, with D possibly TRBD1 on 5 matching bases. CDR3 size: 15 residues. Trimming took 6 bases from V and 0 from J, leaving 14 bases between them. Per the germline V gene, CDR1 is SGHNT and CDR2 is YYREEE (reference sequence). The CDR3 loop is CASKVDSLSTDTQYF. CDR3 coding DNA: TGTGCCAGCAAGGTAGACAGCCTTAGCACAGATACGCAGTATTTT.

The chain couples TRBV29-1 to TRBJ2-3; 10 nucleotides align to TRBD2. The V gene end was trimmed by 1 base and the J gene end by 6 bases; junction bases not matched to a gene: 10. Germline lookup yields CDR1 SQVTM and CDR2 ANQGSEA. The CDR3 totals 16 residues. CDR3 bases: TGCAGCGTTGAAGGGGGGAGCGGGAGGGTTTTCGATACGCAGTATTTT. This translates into CSVEGGSGRVFDTQYF.

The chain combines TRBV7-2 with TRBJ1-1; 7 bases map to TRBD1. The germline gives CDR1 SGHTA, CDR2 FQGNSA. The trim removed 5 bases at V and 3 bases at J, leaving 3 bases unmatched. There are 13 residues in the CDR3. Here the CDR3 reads CASSVDRYTEAFF. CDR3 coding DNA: TGTGCCAGCAGCGTGGACAGGTACACTGAAGCTTTCTTT. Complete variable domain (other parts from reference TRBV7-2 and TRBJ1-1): GAGVSQSPSNKVTEKGKDVELRCDPISGHTALYWYRQSLGQGLEFLIYFQGNSAPDKSGLPSDRFSAERTGGSVSTLTIQRTQQEDSAVYLCASSVDRYTEAFFGQGTRLTVV.